The 29 T cell receptor beta chains given below trace back to one sample, sequenced in a study of beta chain features in type 1 diabetes. Isolated RNA was reverse transcribed in full, so expressed TCRB transcripts were sequenced. Assay used: immunoSEQ multiplex PCR; TCRdb lists only in-frame clones, some missing. Of 390,000 or so clones in the sample, approximately 15% were seen once. The source material was naive CD4+ T cells from blood. These receptors were collected from a man aged 30 to 39 in good health.

The chain uses TRBV6-5 and TRBJ2-1; no firm D call. Germline V CDR1 and CDR2: MNHEY, SVGAGI. This CDR3 comprises 13 residues. With 5 bases removed from V and 5 bases from J, the gap between germline ends came to 10 bases. The CDR3, as DNA: TGTGCCAGCAGTCGTGGTGCTAACAATGAGCAGTTCTTC. Protein: CASSRGANNEQFF.

V is TRBV7-2 and J is TRBJ2-5, with unresolved D. Per germline, CDR1 SGHTA and CDR2 FQGNSA. The CDR3 is 13 amino acids. Trimming took off 5 bases at V and 5 bases at J, with 12 bases between the two ends. This CDR3 is CASSLPGLETQYF. CDR3 in DNA: TGTGCCAGCAGCCTCCCGGGCCTGGAGACCCAGTACTTC.

For this clone: Additional DNA sequences in this sample encode the identical CDR3. CDR3 region: CASSPLAGSSYNEQFF. In nucleotides, the CDR3 is TGTGCCAGCAGCCCTCTAGCGGGGTCCTCCTACAATGAGCAGTTCTTC. V usage is TRBV7-9 and J usage is TRBJ2-1; TRBD2 aligns across 9 bases. J was trimmed by 0 bases and V by 5 bases; bases with no gene match: 5. This CDR3 spans 16 amino acids. From germline, CDR1 is SEHNR and CDR2 FQNEAQ (reference sequence). Combining the CDR3 with reference TRBV7-9 and TRBJ2-1 gives the whole variable domain DTGVSQNPRHKITKRGQNVTFRCDPISEHNRLYWYRQTLGQGPEFLTYFQNEAQLEKSRLLSDRFSAERPKGSFSTLEIQRTEQGDSAMYLCASSPLAGSSYNEQFFGPGTRLTVL.

In this sample, this clone turned up a few times. V gene TRBV6-4 combines with J gene TRBJ2-3; 10 bases align to TRBD2. CDR1 is MRHNA, CDR2 SNTAGT, per germline. V lost 7 bases to trimming and J lost 3 bases; unmatched junction nucleotides: 13. This CDR3 region has 17 residues. For the CDR3, the DNA is TGTGCCAGCACAGTCTCCGGAGCGGGAGGGAGAACAGATACGCAGTATTTT. Protein sequence: CASTVSGAGGRTDTQYF.

The chain carries TRBV5-6 and TRBJ2-7; 9 bases match TRBD2. Germline CDR1 SGHDT, CDR2 YYEEEE. The CDR3 contains 16 residues. The V gene end was trimmed by 4 bases and the J gene end by 0 bases; junction bases not matched to a gene: 8. The CDR3 loop reads CASSESGGSSSYEQYF. DNA for the CDR3: TGTGCCAGCAGCGAGAGCGGGGGGTCAAGCTCCTACGAGCAGTACTTC.

This clone came up a few times. The rearrangement uses TRBV5-6 and TRBJ1-1; D ambiguous. Germline CDR1 reads SGHDT; CDR2 reads YYEEEE. There are 14 residues in the CDR3. Trimming removed 3 bases from V and 0 bases from J, with 9 bases in between. This chain's CDR3 is CASSSRLVNTEAFF. For the CDR3, the DNA is TGTGCCAGCAGCTCAAGGTTGGTGAACACTGAAGCTTTCTTT.

Only a few counts were recorded for this clone. The chain employs TRBV18 and TRBJ2-2; no firm D call. The CDR3 loop spans 14 amino acids. Per the germline V gene, CDR1 is KGHSH and CDR2 is LQKENI. Trimming cost V 0 bases and J 4 bases, with 6 bases left between them. CDR3 loop: CASSPPHGTGELFF. In nucleotides, the CDR3 is TGTGCCAGCTCACCACCGCACGGCACCGGGGAGCTGTTTTTT.

This clone was detected a few times. The chain joins TRBV9 to TRBJ2-7; unclear D gene. This CDR3 has 14 amino acids. V was cut by 0 bases and J by 6 bases, with 13 bases left in between. From germline, CDR1 is SGDLS and CDR2 YYNGEE. The CDR3 sequence: CASSVGVGLGEQYF. CDR3 DNA: TGTGCCAGCAGCGTAGGAGTGGGCCTGGGCGAGCAGTACTTC.

This chain connects TRBV7-2 to TRBJ1-2, with D uncertain. CDR3 size: 12 residues. Germline loops: CDR1 SGHTA, CDR2 FQGNSA. The V end lost 5 bases, the J end lost 7 bases, and 11 bases lay between the germline ends. CDR3: CASSPGAGGYTF. In nucleotides, the CDR3 is TGTGCCAGCAGCCCCGGAGCGGGTGGCTACACCTTC.

The V call is TRBV11-2, the J call TRBJ2-7, with a tentative D call TRBD1 (5 bases). The CDR3 covers 13 residues. V dropped 1 base and J dropped 3 bases, with 7 bases sitting between them. CDR1 is SGHAT, CDR2 FQNNGV, per germline. Here the CDR3 reads CASSLGQYYEQYF. Written as DNA, the CDR3 is TGTGCCAGCAGCTTAGGACAGTACTACGAGCAGTACTTC.

The chain combines TRBV7-8 with TRBJ2-7; maybe TRBD2 (5 bases). The ends were cut back, 0 bases at V and 2 bases at J, with 11 bases in the middle. CDR3 length: 15 amino acids. Germline assignment: CDR1 SGHVS and CDR2 FQNEAQ. CDR3 nucleotide sequence: TGTGCCAGCAGCTTAGCGAGGGTGCCCCCCTACGAGCAGTACTTC. This codes for CASSLARVPPYEQYF. Together with reference TRBV7-8 and TRBJ2-7, the CDR3 gives the full variable domain: GAGVSQSPRYKVAKRGQDVALRCDPISGHVSLFWYQQALGQGPEFLTYFQNEAQLDKSGLPSDRFFAERPEGSVSTLKIQRTQQEDSAVYLCASSLARVPPYEQYFGPGTRLTVT.

The rearrangement joins TRBV9 to TRBJ2-7; tentative D call: TRBD1 (6 bases). This CDR3 is built from 16 residues. The V end was cut by 3 bases, the J end by 0 bases, with 16 bases between. Per the germline V gene, CDR1 is SGDLS and CDR2 is YYNGEE. CDR3 sequence reads: CASSDPRDKNSYEQYF. CDR3 nucleotides: TGTGCCAGCAGCGACCCCCGGGACAAGAACTCCTACGAGCAGTACTTC.

This clone came up many times. CDR3 protein: CAWSVTSGANVLTF. As DNA, the CDR3 is TGTGCCTGGAGTGTTACGTCTGGGGCCAACGTCCTGACTTTC. The chain recombines TRBV30 with TRBJ2-6, with D hard to call. CDR3 size: 14 residues. The V end was cut by 0 bases, the J end by 1 base, with 4 bases between. Germline CDR1 and CDR2: GTSNPN and SVGIG (reference sequence).

The gene calls are TRBV9 and TRBJ1-3; no clear D gene. Looked up from germline, CDR1 is SGDLS and CDR2 is YYNGEE. Between the trimmed V and J ends, which lost 4 bases and 2 bases, there was a span of 16 bases. The CDR3 is 16 amino acids. The CDR3 reads CASSFQAEEAGNTIYF. CDR3 in DNA: TGTGCCAGCAGCTTCCAGGCGGAAGAGGCTGGAAACACCATATATTTT.

The chain recombines TRBV11-2 with TRBJ2-1; 7 bases align to TRBD2. The trim removed 0 bases at V and 16 bases at J, leaving 9 bases unmatched. The CDR3 runs 13 residues. Germline V CDR1 and CDR2: SGHAT, FQNNGV. CDR3 sequence (DNA): TGTGCCAGCAGCTTAGATCGTCGGGAGGTCTATTTCTTC. Translation gives CASSLDRREVYFF.

The V and J genes are TRBV7-9 and TRBJ2-1; 9 nucleotides match TRBD1. Trimming removed 4 bases from V and 6 bases from J; junction bases left unmatched: 4. Germline CDR1 SEHNR, CDR2 FQNEAQ (reference sequence). The CDR3 consists of 14 residues. In nucleotides, the CDR3 is TGTGCCAGCAGCTCGCGGACAGGGGTCAATGAGCAGTTCTTC. This gives the protein CASSSRTGVNEQFF.

This clone has more than one count but fewer than ten. This chain joins TRBV5-6 and TRBJ2-5; the D is unclear. Germline CDR1 reads SGHDT; CDR2 reads YYEEEE. The ends were cut back, 2 bases at V and 5 bases at J, with 13 bases in the middle. This CDR3 comprises 14 residues. The CDR3 protein is CASSFPPRRETQYF. CDR3 nucleotide sequence: TGTGCCAGCAGCTTCCCGCCACGGCGGGAGACCCAGTACTTC.

V and J are TRBV11-1 and TRBJ1-1; D gene unclear. The V and J ends lost 1 base and 3 bases respectively, with 9 bases between them. The germline gives CDR1 SGHAT, CDR2 FQDESV (reference sequence). The CDR3 length is 14 residues. CDR3 in amino acids: CASSLGREHTEAFF. The CDR3 nucleotides read TGTGCCAGCAGCTTAGGACGGGAGCACACTGAAGCTTTCTTT.

This clone came up a few times. The CDR3 loop reads CASSPRTGASQETQYF. The CDR3 DNA follows: TGCGCCAGCAGTCCCCGGACAGGGGCCTCTCAAGAGACCCAGTACTTC. This sequence joins TRBV23-1 and TRBJ2-5, with TRBD1 matching 9 bases. TRBV23-1 is designated an ORF whose function remains uncertain. V was pared by 4 bases and J by 2 bases, with 8 bases of the junction left unmatched. The length of the CDR3 is 16 residues.

The rearrangement joins TRBV6-5 to TRBJ2-3; weak D call: TRBD2 (6 bases). The germline V gene encodes CDR1 MNHEY and CDR2 SVGAGI. Trimming removed 6 bases from V and 0 bases from J, with 13 bases in between. The CDR3 contains 15 residues. The CDR3 region is CASRPVAESTDTQYF. The CDR3 DNA follows: TGTGCCAGCAGGCCTGTAGCGGAGAGCACAGATACGCAGTATTTT.

This clone showed up just a few times. The chain joins TRBV29-1 to TRBJ1-6; maybe TRBD1 (5 bases). V lost 7 bases, J lost 7 bases, and 17 bases lay in between. Per germline, CDR1 SQVTM and CDR2 ANQGSEA. The CDR3 contains 14 residues. The CDR3 DNA reads as TGCAGCGCCAGAACCGGGACTGGGAATTCACCCCTCCACTTT. It encodes CSARTGTGNSPLHF. Complete variable domain (other parts from reference TRBV29-1 and TRBJ1-6): SAVISQKPSRDICQRGTSLTIQCQVDSQVTMMFWYRQQPGQSLTLIATANQGSEATYESGFVIDKFPISRPNLTFSTLTVSNMSPEDSSIYLCSARTGTGNSPLHFGNGTRLTVT.

Worth noting for this clone: Other DNA sequences in the sample encode the same CDR3. This rearrangement joins TRBV29-1 to TRBJ1-5; tentative D call: TRBD1 (5 bases). Between the trimmed V and J ends, which lost 4 bases and 6 bases, there was a span of 10 bases. The CDR3 runs to 12 residues. Germline loops: CDR1 SQVTM, CDR2 ANQGSEA. CDR3 sequence: CSVGGAGQPQHF. The CDR3 DNA reads as TGCAGCGTTGGAGGGGCGGGTCAGCCCCAGCATTTT.

This chain links TRBV4-1 with TRBJ1-2; D is undetermined. V was trimmed by 0 bases and J by 5 bases, leaving 16 bases between them. This CDR3 comprises 16 residues. Per germline, CDR1 MGHRA and CDR2 YSYEKL. The CDR3: CASSQDPREVLYGYTF. DNA of the CDR3: TGCGCCAGCAGCCAAGATCCAAGGGAGGTCCTTTATGGCTACACCTTC.

This clone was picked up a small number of times. This chain joins TRBV11-3 and TRBJ2-6, with D tentatively TRBD1 (6 bases). The germline V and J ends were trimmed by 10 bases and 0 bases, with 10 bases remaining between them. The CDR3 loop spans 14 amino acids. The germline CDR1 and CDR2 sequences are SGHNT and YENEEA. Written as DNA, the CDR3 is TGTGCCATAGGGGGAGACTCTGGGGCCAACGTCCTGACTTTC. This codes for CAIGGDSGANVLTF. The full variable domain, in which reference TRBV11-3 and TRBJ2-6 provide the parts outside the CDR3, is EAGVVQSPRYKIIEKKQPVAFWCNPISGHNTLYWYLQNLGQGPELLIRYENEEAVDDSQLPKDRFSAERLKGVDSTLKIQPAELGDSAVYLCAIGGDSGANVLTFGAGSRLTVL.

In the case of this clone: This CDR3 is missing its conserved last phenylalanine or tryptophan, likely due to a read error. The DNA is left out, because the CDR3 cannot be placed on it with certainty; the CDR3 is given as TCRdb lists it. J is TRBJ2-7 and V is TRBV12-2; the D segment call TRBD2 is taken from the table without a DNA check. TRBV12-2 is deemed a pseudogene. With termini counted, the CDR3 has 9 amino acids. CDR3 in amino acids: CASRFFPAL.

This clone was counted a few times. This chain joins TRBV15 and TRBJ2-7, with 7 bases that match TRBD1. This CDR3 region has 15 residues. Germline V gene sequence: CDR1 LNHNV, CDR2 YYDKDF (reference sequence). With 2 bases clipped from V and 2 bases from J, the junction kept 6 bases outside the gene matches. Written as DNA, the CDR3 is TGTGCCACCAGCAGACAACCAGGGGGAACCTACGAGCAGTACTTC. Protein product: CATSRQPGGTYEQYF.

This clone was counted a few times. This chain uses TRBV18 with TRBJ2-2, with D hard to call. The germline V gene encodes CDR1 KGHSH and CDR2 LQKENI. The CDR3 runs 15 residues. Trimming removed 2 bases from V and 4 bases from J, with 11 bases in between. CDR3 coding DNA: TGTGCCAGCTCACCAGTAGGACCCAGCACCGGGGAGCTGTTTTTT. Its protein is CASSPVGPSTGELFF. The whole variable domain, filled in from reference TRBV18 and TRBJ2-2, reads NAGVMQNPRHLVRRRGQEARLRCSPMKGHSHVYWYRQLPEEGLKFMVYLQKENIIDESGMPKERFSAEFPKEGPSILRIQQVVRGDSAAYFCASSPVGPSTGELFFGEGSRLTVL.

This clone turned up a few times. This sequence joins TRBV6-5 and TRBJ1-5; D unclear. The length of the CDR3 is 14 residues. CDR1 MNHEY and CDR2 SVGAGI come from the germline V gene. Between the trimmed V and J ends, which lost 2 bases and 2 bases, there was a span of 7 bases. CDR3 coding DNA: TGTGCCAGCAGTTACAGACCGGGCAATCAGCCCCAGCATTTT. It encodes CASSYRPGNQPQHF.

This clone showed up just a few times. The chain uses TRBV7-8 and TRBJ2-7; TRBD1 matches at 7 bases. The CDR3 is made up of 11 amino acids. The ends lost 5 bases at V and 8 bases at J; junction bases unmatched: 3. The V gene's germline CDR1 is SGHVS and CDR2 FQNEAQ. The chain's CDR3 is CASSGRGKQYV. CDR3 in DNA: TGTGCCAGCAGCGGCAGGGGGAAGCAGTACGTC.